This TCR beta chain was identified during a study of blood T cell repertoires in COVID-19. V was clipped by 2 bases and J by 8 bases, with 11 bases between them. Germline CDR1 MNHEY, CDR2 SVGAGI. The CDR3 has 13 amino acids. TCRdb's table, derived via immunoSEQ multiplex PCR, lists solely in-frame clones and lacks some. The sample lists approximately 250,000 clones, 86% occurring once. This clone has just one count. This chain links TRBV6-5 with TRBJ2-3; the D is unclear. The origin of this receptor is a man aged 35-49 years with active or convalescent COVID-19. The sequenced sample was peripheral blood. The CDR3 bases are TGTGCCAGCAGTTACCCACCCCAAGCTACGCAGTATTTT. Encoded protein: CASSYPPQATQYF.